This T cell receptor (beta chain) was identified during a study of PD-1 and CTLA-4 blockade in melanoma. Some clones are missing from TCRdb's copy, which holds only in-frame ones; the method was immunoSEQ multiplex PCR. The sample yields about 31,000 clones, 80% to 95% seen once. The CDR3 covers 16 residues. CDR1 and CDR2 from the germline V gene are SEHNR and FQNEAQ (reference sequence). Trimming at V came to 1 base and at J to 1 base, leaving 1 base not matched to a gene. The rearrangement joins TRBV7-9 to TRBJ1-6; 7 bases are shared with TRBD1. Here the sequenced sample was CD8+ T cells from peripheral blood, taken from a patient given anti-PD-1 treatment. The clonotype comes from a human donor with melanoma. The CDR3 protein is CASSLVQGSYNSPLHF. CDR3 nucleotide sequence: TGTGCCAGCAGCTTAGTACAGGGGTCCTATAATTCACCCCTCCACTTT.